This is a list of T cell receptor beta chains from one sample in a study of cytomegalovirus exposure and HLA in healthy donors. This table comes from immunoSEQ multiplex PCR, and its TCRdb copy is limited to in-frame clones, with some not included. The table lists 150,000 to 200,000 clones, roughly 10% of them singletons, with 1% to 1.5% in the top ten. What was sequenced was PBMCs. All receptors derive from a woman in her 30s in good health and CMV-seropositive. The CDR3 runs from the conserved cysteine through the conserved F or W. The D gene is left open where the match is weak. Clone size is shown for a subset of rows, as once, few, many or a class of expanded clone.

D gene: .
J gene: TRBJ2-2
clone size: .
V gene: TRBV6-6
CDR3 DNA: TGTGCCAGCAGTTACTCAGGGGCCGAGGCCGGGGAGCTGTTTTTT
CDR3 protein: CASSYSGAEAGELFF

D gene: TRBD2
J gene: TRBJ2-6
clone size: .
V gene: TRBV7-2
CDR3 DNA: TGTGCCAGCAGCTTTAGCGGGACTCCCTCTGGGGCCAACGTCCTGACTTTC
CDR3 protein: CASSFSGTPSGANVLTF

D gene: TRBD1
J gene: TRBJ2-7
clone size: few
V gene: TRBV5-4
CDR3 DNA: TGTGCCAGCAGCACAACGAAGGACAGGGAAGAGCAGTACTTC
CDR3 protein: CASSTTKDREEQYF

D gene: .
J gene: TRBJ2-7
clone size: .
V gene: TRBV9
CDR3 DNA: TGTGCCAGGAGGAGGGGCGACGAGCAGTACTTC
CDR3 protein: CARRRGDEQYF

D gene: .
J gene: TRBJ2-5
clone size: few
V gene: TRBV19
CDR3 DNA: TGTGCCAGTAGTTCGAGGGGACACCGCGACCAAGAGACCCAGTACTTC
CDR3 protein: CASSSRGHRDQETQYF

D gene: .
J gene: TRBJ2-7
clone size: few
V gene: TRBV5-1
CDR3 DNA: TGCGCCAGCAGCTTGGGTCCAGGGGAATTACTTTACGAGCAGTACTTC
CDR3 protein: CASSLGPGELLYEQYF

D gene: .
J gene: TRBJ2-7
clone size: few
V gene: TRBV27
CDR3 DNA: TGTGCCAGCAGTTATAGGGCCTCCAGGGGTTCGTCCTACGAGCAGTACTTC
CDR3 protein: CASSYRASRGSSYEQYF

D gene: .
J gene: TRBJ1-1
clone size: few
V gene: TRBV5-1
CDR3 DNA: TGCGCCAGCAGCTTGGCTACAGGGCCGACTGAAGCTTTCTTT
CDR3 protein: CASSLATGPTEAFF

D gene: TRBD2
J gene: TRBJ2-4
clone size: .
V gene: TRBV2
CDR3 DNA: TGTGCCAGCAGTGCCCAGAGTACGGGACTAATGCTGATTCAGTACTTC
CDR3 protein: CASSAQSTGLMLIQYF

D gene: .
J gene: TRBJ2-2
clone size: .
V gene: TRBV7-2
CDR3 DNA: TGTGCCAGCAGCAACCGCGGGGCCTCGACCGGGGAGCTGTTTTTT
CDR3 protein: CASSNRGASTGELFF

D gene: TRBD2
J gene: TRBJ2-7
clone size: few
V gene: TRBV14
CDR3 DNA: TGTGCCAGCAGCCAAGTGAGGGCTAGCGGGCGTCGGGACGAGCAGTACTTC
CDR3 protein: CASSQVRASGRRDEQYF

D gene: .
J gene: TRBJ2-7
clone size: few
V gene: TRBV6-1
CDR3 DNA: TGTGCCAGCAGTGAACTACAGGGCCCGAGCTCCTACGAGCAGTACTTC
CDR3 protein: CASSELQGPSSYEQYF

D gene: TRBD2
J gene: TRBJ2-3
clone size: few
V gene: TRBV6-6
CDR3 DNA: TGTGCCAGCAGTTACGGGGCTAGCGGTACCGGGGATACGCAGTATTTT
CDR3 protein: CASSYGASGTGDTQYF

D gene: TRBD2
J gene: TRBJ2-3
clone size: .
V gene: TRBV15
CDR3 DNA: TGTGCCACCAGCAGAGGGGAGCGGGAGCACCCAGATACGCAGTATTTT
CDR3 protein: CATSRGEREHPDTQYF

D gene: .
J gene: TRBJ2-1
clone size: few
V gene: TRBV20-1
CDR3 DNA: TGCAGTGCTAGACTGAATGAGCAGTTCTTC
CDR3 protein: CSARLNEQFF

D gene: .
J gene: TRBJ1-3
clone size: .
V gene: TRBV5-6
CDR3 DNA: TGTGCCAGCAACCCCGGGGGGGGAAACACCATATATTTT
CDR3 protein: CASNPGGGNTIYF

D gene: TRBD2
J gene: TRBJ2-1
clone size: .
V gene: TRBV7-7
CDR3 DNA: TGTGCCAGCAGCATTAGCGGGAGTGTCGGAAATGAGCAGTTCTTC
CDR3 protein: CASSISGSVGNEQFF

D gene: TRBD2
J gene: TRBJ2-7
clone size: .
V gene: TRBV9
CDR3 DNA: TGTGCCAGCAGCGAAACCTCTAGCGGGAGACTCCTCAACGAGCAGTACTTC
CDR3 protein: CASSETSSGRLLNEQYF

D gene: .
J gene: TRBJ1-1
clone size: few
V gene: TRBV7-9
CDR3 DNA: TGTGCCAGCAGTTCGAGGACCGACGGGATTGAAGCTTTCTTT
CDR3 protein: CASSSRTDGIEAFF

D gene: TRBD1
J gene: TRBJ1-2
clone size: few
V gene: TRBV6-1
CDR3 DNA: TGTGCCAGCAGTCCCGTGGGACAGGGGAATCACTACACCTTC
CDR3 protein: CASSPVGQGNHYTF

D gene: TRBD1
J gene: TRBJ1-2
clone size: .
V gene: TRBV9
CDR3 DNA: TGTGCCAGCAGCTCCCAACAGGGGACCATCTATGGCTACACCTTC
CDR3 protein: CASSSQQGTIYGYTF

D gene: .
J gene: TRBJ1-3
clone size: .
V gene: TRBV6-1
CDR3 DNA: TGTGCCAGTCTAATCGGGGGTAGTGGAAACACCATATATTTT
CDR3 protein: CASLIGGSGNTIYF

D gene: .
J gene: TRBJ1-1
clone size: few
V gene: TRBV5-1
CDR3 DNA: TGCGCCAGCAGCTTGGGGGGAGGGGACACTGAAGCTTTCTTT
CDR3 protein: CASSLGGGDTEAFF

D gene: .
J gene: TRBJ1-2
clone size: .
V gene: TRBV14
CDR3 DNA: TGTGCCAGCAGCCAAGACCTTTCAGGAACCTATGGCTACACCTTC
CDR3 protein: CASSQDLSGTYGYTF

D gene: .
J gene: TRBJ2-1
clone size: .
V gene: TRBV4-1
CDR3 DNA: TGCGCCAGCAGCCATGATGTCACGAGGGTTTCCTACAATGAGCAGTTCTTC
CDR3 protein: CASSHDVTRVSYNEQFF

D gene: TRBD2
J gene: TRBJ2-1
clone size: once
V gene: TRBV7-9
CDR3 DNA: TGTGCCATCGACGGGACTAGCGCCTACAATGAGCAGTTCTTC
CDR3 protein: CAIDGTSAYNEQFF

D gene: .
J gene: TRBJ1-1
clone size: few
V gene: TRBV6-6
CDR3 DNA: TGTGCCAGCAGTTACAGGGGGAACACTGAAGCTTTCTTT
CDR3 protein: CASSYRGNTEAFF

D gene: .
J gene: TRBJ1-2
clone size: .
V gene: TRBV5-8
CDR3 DNA: TGTGCCAGCAGCTTGGCCGAGGACTCTTTCTATGGCTACACCTTC
CDR3 protein: CASSLAEDSFYGYTF

D gene: TRBD1
J gene: TRBJ1-5
clone size: few
V gene: TRBV2
CDR3 DNA: TGTGCCGCCCGGGACAGCAGAAATCAGCCCCAGCATTTT
CDR3 protein: CAARDSRNQPQHF

D gene: .
J gene: TRBJ2-7
clone size: few
V gene: TRBV7-2
CDR3 DNA: TGTGCCAGCAGCTTGACTGCCGCCTACGAGCAGTACTTC
CDR3 protein: CASSLTAAYEQYF

D gene: .
J gene: TRBJ2-1
clone size: few
V gene: TRBV7-9
CDR3 DNA: TGTGCCAGCAGCTTAACTAGGCGGGGTACGTGGAATGAGCAGTTCTTC
CDR3 protein: CASSLTRRGTWNEQFF

D gene: TRBD1
J gene: TRBJ1-2
clone size: .
V gene: TRBV30
CDR3 DNA: TGTGCCTGGAGTCGGGACAGGGGAGGCTACACCTTC
CDR3 protein: CAWSRDRGGYTF

D gene: TRBD2
J gene: TRBJ2-2
clone size: few
V gene: TRBV11-2
CDR3 DNA: TGTGCCAGCAGAGGGGGACTAGAAACCGGGGAGCTGTTTTTT
CDR3 protein: CASRGGLETGELFF

D gene: .
J gene: TRBJ1-5
clone size: few
V gene: TRBV9
CDR3 DNA: TGTGCCAGCAGCCCTTCAGGGTATAGCAATCAGCCCCAGCATTTT
CDR3 protein: CASSPSGYSNQPQHF

D gene: .
J gene: TRBJ2-3
clone size: .
V gene: TRBV5-1
CDR3 DNA: TGCGCCAGCAGCTTGGCAATTACTCAGCTACACAGATACGCAGTATTT
CDR3 protein: CASSLAITQLHRYAVF

D gene: .
J gene: TRBJ1-2
clone size: few
V gene: TRBV5-1
CDR3 DNA: TGCGCCAGCAGCTTAAACGGGGAAAGGAACTATGGCTACACCTTC
CDR3 protein: CASSLNGERNYGYTF

D gene: .
J gene: TRBJ1-1
clone size: .
V gene: TRBV5-1
CDR3 DNA: TGCGCCAGCAGCTTGGCCACAGGGCAAGAAGCTTTCTTT
CDR3 protein: CASSLATGQEAFF

D gene: TRBD2
J gene: TRBJ2-1
clone size: few
V gene: TRBV2
CDR3 DNA: TGTGCCAGCAGTGAAGGTGGGACTAGACGGCAGTTCTTC
CDR3 protein: CASSEGGTRRQFF

D gene: TRBD2
J gene: TRBJ2-7
clone size: .
V gene: TRBV6-1
CDR3 DNA: TGTGCCAGCAGTTCTACTAGCGGGATGGCCTACGAGCAGTACTTC
CDR3 protein: CASSSTSGMAYEQYF

D gene: .
J gene: TRBJ2-3
clone size: .
V gene: TRBV10-1
CDR3 DNA: TGCGCCAGCAGCGTTGCAGGTACAGATACGCAGTATTTT
CDR3 protein: CASSVAGTDTQYF

D gene: TRBD1
J gene: TRBJ1-2
clone size: few
V gene: TRBV6-5
CDR3 DNA: TGTGCTAGTAGACGACAGGGAAGAGGCTACACCTTC
CDR3 protein: CASRRQGRGYTF

D gene: TRBD2
J gene: TRBJ2-3
clone size: few
V gene: TRBV5-6
CDR3 DNA: TGTGCCAGCAGCTTGGGACTAGCGGGAATTACAGATACGCAGTATTTT
CDR3 protein: CASSLGLAGITDTQYF